The clone carrying this T cell receptor beta chain turned up a few times. The antigen is unknown. CDR1 is MNHEY and CDR2 is SVGAGI in the germline V gene. Trimming removed 8 bases from V and 0 bases from J, with 11 bases in between. The CDR3 has 13 residues. This record belongs to a study of T cell repertoires in cytomegalovirus infection. From the reads, TCRdb called clonotypes with MiXCR, one entry per CDR3 protein. Counted here are tens of thousands of distinct CDR3 sequences, 15% to 20% occurring once; the ten biggest clones make up about 82%. This TCR was recovered from a human donor in good health (CMV status not recorded). Some clones in this sample may be carry-over from other donors' samples. The material sequenced was CD8+ T cells from cultured PBMCs, taken from culture after CMV antigen stimulation. The rearrangement joins TRBV6-5 to TRBJ2-7; D uncertain. CDR3 sequence reads: CASRPRSSYEQYF. The CDR3 DNA sequence: TGTGCCAGCCGACCTAGGAGCTCCTACGAGCAGTACTTC.